The 32 T cell receptor beta chains in this list originate from one sample, sequenced in a study of regulatory T cells. The PCR used 52 TRBV and 13 TRBJ primers. TCRdb's table, derived via immunoSEQ multiplex PCR, lists solely in-frame clones and lacks some. The table has 32,000 or so clones, about 90% seen once. Study-wide results and limits: In CD3G-deficient patients, conventional CD4+ T cells were enriched for hydrophobic CDR3 residues at positions 6 and 7.

The antigens of these receptors remain unknown. Sequencing was done on a sample of conventional CD4+ T cells sorted from blood. The source of these receptors is a person aged 18 to 30 with CD3G deficiency.

CDR3 in amino acids: CASSPGLAGGSPFF. CDR3 in DNA: TGTGCCAGCAGTCCGGGACTAGCGGGAGGTAGCCCTTTCTTC. The V call is TRBV27, the J call TRBJ2-1; 15 bases line up with TRBD2. The CDR3 has 14 residues. The V gene end was trimmed by 5 bases and the J gene end by 16 bases; junction bases not matched to a gene: 9. Looked up from germline, CDR1 is MNHEY and CDR2 is SMNVEV (reference sequence).

V is TRBV28 and J is TRBJ2-1; 7 bases agree with TRBD2. The CDR3 loop spans 13 amino acids. The germline CDR1 and CDR2 sequences are MDHEN and SYDVKM. Losses at the gene ends were 2 bases for V and 10 bases for J; bases not matched to a gene: 5. The CDR3 here is CASSLGGVREQFF. CDR3 nucleotide sequence: TGTGCCAGCAGTTTAGGGGGGGTTCGCGAGCAGTTCTTC.

The table lists this clone with a count of one. The rearrangement joins TRBV2 to TRBJ2-3, with TRBD2 identical over 15 bases. There are 15 residues in the CDR3. CDR1 and CDR2 (germline): SNHLY, FYNNEI. The V gene end was trimmed by 8 bases and the J gene end by 6 bases; junction bases not matched to a gene: 6. The CDR3 nucleotides are TGTGCCAGCGCCCGGACTAGCGGGGGGGCCGATACGCAGTATTTT. Amino acid sequence: CASARTSGGADTQYF. Variable domain in full (rest from reference TRBV2 and TRBJ2-3): EPEVTQTPSHQVTQMGQEVILRCVPISNHLYFYWYRQILGQKVEFLVSFYNNEISEKSEIFDDQFSVERPDGSNFTLKIRSTKLEDSAMYFCASARTSGGADTQYFGPGTRLTVL.

This rearrangement joins TRBV7-8 to TRBJ1-2, with D possibly TRBD1 on 5 matching bases. The CDR3 is 14 amino acids. V was cut by 1 base and J by 3 bases, with 9 bases left in between. The V gene's germline CDR1 is SGHVS and CDR2 FQNEAQ. CDR3 amino acids: CASSLVGGDYGYTF. CDR3 nucleotide sequence: TGTGCCAGCAGCTTAGTGGGGGGAGACTATGGCTACACCTTC.

This clone was counted a single time. The rearrangement joins TRBV7-9 to TRBJ2-3, with a tentative D call TRBD2 (7 bases). Germline V CDR1 and CDR2: SEHNR, FQNEAQ (reference sequence). This CDR3 comprises 14 residues. Trimming cost V 3 bases and J 3 bases, with 10 bases left between them. The DNA of the CDR3 is TGTGCCAGCAGCTTGGGGGGGGCTACAGATACGCAGTATTTT. Its protein is CASSLGGATDTQYF.

The chain combines TRBV30 with TRBJ2-1; 11 bases line up with TRBD2. V gave up 4 bases and J gave up 3 bases; unmatched junction bases: 11. The CDR3 is 17 amino acids. CDR1 and CDR2 from the germline V gene are GTSNPN and SVGIG (reference sequence). CDR3 nucleotide sequence: TGTGCCTGGACTTTCGCATTAACTAGCGGGGGCTACAATGAGCAGTTCTTC. This gives the protein CAWTFALTSGGYNEQFF.

This clone has just one count. For the CDR3, the DNA is TGCGCCAGCGGAGCGATGGGGGGCCAAGAGACCCAGTACTTC. It codes for CASGAMGGQETQYF. The gene calls are TRBV5-1 and TRBJ2-5, with D possibly being TRBD2 (6 bases). Germline V gene sequence: CDR1 SGHRS, CDR2 YFSETQ. This CDR3 contains 14 residues. Between the trimmed V and J ends, which lost 7 bases and 1 base, there was a span of 14 bases.

V gene TRBV2 combines with J gene TRBJ2-5, with D hard to call. This CDR3 spans 10 amino acids. CDR1 is SNHLY and CDR2 is FYNNEI in the germline V gene. Trimming pared 4 bases from V and 5 bases from J, leaving 2 bases between. The CDR3 DNA follows: TGTGCCAGCAGTGTCGAGACCCAGTACTTC. Protein: CASSVETQYF.

The chain couples TRBV5-1 to TRBJ1-6; D unresolved. CDR3 size: 16 residues. The germline V gene has CDR1 SGHRS and CDR2 YFSETQ. The ends were cut back, 0 bases at V and 7 bases at J, with 14 bases in the middle. The DNA of the CDR3 is TGCGCCAGCAGCTTGGAGCCGGGAGGTCGGAATTCACCCCTCCACTTT. Translated, it gives CASSLEPGGRNSPLHF.

The chain couples TRBV12-5 to TRBJ2-1, with unresolved D. Germline V gene sequence: CDR1 LGHNT, CDR2 FRNRAP. V was clipped by 8 bases and J by 10 bases, with 6 bases between them. The CDR3 is made up of 9 amino acids. The CDR3 sequence is CASFREQFF. For the CDR3, the DNA is TGTGCTAGTTTTAGGGAGCAGTTCTTC.

The rearrangement uses TRBV10-3 and TRBJ2-7, with 9 bases fitting TRBD1. The CDR3 is 14 amino acids. Per germline, CDR1 ENHRY and CDR2 SYGVKD. V gave up 6 bases and J gave up 2 bases; unmatched junction bases: 5. Here the CDR3 reads CAISGDRDTYEQYF. Written as DNA, the CDR3 is TGTGCCATCAGCGGGGACAGGGACACCTACGAGCAGTACTTC.

The chain is built from TRBV7-9 and TRBJ1-2, with D perhaps matching TRBD1 (5 bases). The CDR3 is made up of 12 amino acids. Germline V CDR1 and CDR2: SEHNR, FQNEAQ (reference sequence). Trimming took 5 bases from V and 8 from J, leaving 12 bases between them. For the CDR3, the DNA is TGTGCCAGCAGCCTATGGGACGGCGGCTACACCTTC. The encoded protein is CASSLWDGGYTF.

V is TRBV7-3 and J is TRBJ2-7; 11 bases fit TRBD2. V was clipped by 5 bases and J by 0 bases; unmatched bases: 6. There are 16 residues in the CDR3. Germline CDR1 reads SGHTA; CDR2 reads FQGTGA. The CDR3 sequence: CASSPSSGGPSYEQYF. DNA for the CDR3: TGTGCCAGCAGCCCCTCTAGCGGGGGGCCCTCCTACGAGCAGTACTTC.

The V call is TRBV28, the J call TRBJ2-7, with D uncertain. The ends were cut back, 7 bases at V and 0 bases at J, with 22 bases in the middle. Germline V CDR1 and CDR2: MDHEN, SYDVKM. CDR3 length equals 17 residues. CDR3 region: CASTPTRRTQSSYEQYF. CDR3 nucleotides: TGTGCCAGCACCCCGACACGAAGGACCCAGAGCTCCTACGAGCAGTACTTC.

This chain connects TRBV13 to TRBJ1-6; D call uncertain. The V gene's germline CDR1 is PRHDT and CDR2 FYEKMQ (reference sequence). The CDR3 contains 17 residues. V was clipped by 0 bases and J by 7 bases, with 16 bases between them. The CDR3 here is CASSLGRPGPLNSPLHF. The CDR3 bases are TGTGCCAGCAGCTTAGGCCGACCGGGTCCTCTAAATTCACCCCTCCACTTT.

This clone was recorded once. The chain carries TRBV19 and TRBJ2-1; unclear D gene. Deletions cut 5 bases from V and 3 bases from J, with 8 bases between. The CDR3 runs to 13 residues. Germline V CDR1 and CDR2: LNHDA, SQIVND (reference sequence). CDR3 loop: CASSYNSYNEQFF. The CDR3, as DNA: TGTGCCAGTAGTTACAATAGCTACAATGAGCAGTTCTTC.

The rearrangement joins TRBV30 to TRBJ1-5; perhaps TRBD1 as D (6 bases). The CDR3 runs 13 residues. Germline values: CDR1 GTSNPN, CDR2 SVGIG (reference sequence). Trimming took 1 base from V and 4 from J, leaving 8 bases between them. The CDR3 DNA is TGTGCCTGGAGTGCAGGGGCGAATCAGCCCCAGCATTTT. Amino acid sequence: CAWSAGANQPQHF.

The chain recombines TRBV7-9 with TRBJ2-3; 13 bases are a match to TRBD2. Germline CDR1 reads SEHNR; CDR2 reads FQNEAQ (reference sequence). The junction had 5 bases not matched to a gene; V was cut back by 0 bases and J by 11 bases. The CDR3 runs 15 residues. The CDR3 region has the DNA TGTGCCAGCAGCTTAGCGCAGGGGACTAGCGGGAAGCAGTATTTT. It translates to CASSLAQGTSGKQYF.

This clone came up once. The J gene is TRBJ1-2, the V gene TRBV28; 12 nucleotides line up with TRBD1. Germline trimming cut 5 bases from V and 3 bases from J; bases unmatched to any gene: 16. Looked up from germline, CDR1 is MDHEN and CDR2 is SYDVKM. The CDR3 loop spans 19 amino acids. CDR3 DNA sequence: TGTGCCAGCAGTCTTTCAGTTTTGGGGACAGGGGGCGCAGACTATGGCTACACCTTC. This translates into CASSLSVLGTGGADYGYTF.

V and J are TRBV5-1 and TRBJ2-7; D remains unclear. V lost 0 bases, J lost 3 bases, and 10 bases lay in between. The CDR3 is made up of 14 amino acids. CDR1 SGHRS and CDR2 YFSETQ come from the germline V gene. CDR3 sequence (DNA): TGCGCCAGCAGCTTGGACTGGCCGGTCTACGAGCAGTACTTC. Protein sequence: CASSLDWPVYEQYF.

The J gene is TRBJ1-6, the V gene TRBV4-3; D remains unclear. CDR1 is LGHNA and CDR2 is YSLEER in the germline V gene. The CDR3 is 17 residues long. V lost 1 base and J 7 bases, leaving 17 bases between the germline ends. CDR3 residues: CASSQGGSGRGNSPLHF. In nucleotides, the CDR3 is TGCGCCAGCAGCCAAGGAGGATCAGGCCGTGGAAATTCACCCCTCCACTTT.

This clone was seen only once. This chain uses TRBV28 with TRBJ2-2, with 8 bases identical to TRBD1. The germline gives CDR1 MDHEN, CDR2 SYDVKM. This CDR3 contains 13 residues. Losses at the gene ends were 8 bases for V and 1 base for J; bases not matched to a gene: 0. CDR3 nucleotides: TGTGCCAGCGGGACAGGGAACACCGGGGAGCTGTTTTTT. Translated: CASGTGNTGELFF.

The V gene is TRBV7-6, the J gene TRBJ2-1; perhaps TRBD2 as D (6 bases). The CDR3 is 13 amino acids. V lost 0 bases and J lost 7, with 7 bases in between. The V gene's germline CDR1 is SGHVS and CDR2 FNYEAQ. CDR3 nucleotide sequence: TGTGCCAGCAGCTTAGCGCGGGGAAATGAGCAGTTCTTC. Its protein is CASSLARGNEQFF.

This clone was counted a single time. The chain couples TRBV11-2 to TRBJ1-5; D is unresolved. Germline V lookup: CDR1 SGHAT, CDR2 FQNNGV. The CDR3 loop spans 13 amino acids. V was pared by 1 base and J by 3 bases, with 4 bases between. CDR3 sequence: CASSLGSNQPQHF. CDR3 bases: TGTGCCAGCAGCTTAGGCTCCAATCAGCCCCAGCATTTT.

The chain recombines TRBV10-3 with TRBJ1-2; 8 bases align to TRBD1. The length of the CDR3 is 14 residues. CDR1 and CDR2 (germline): ENHRY, SYGVKD. Trimming removed 6 bases from V and 5 bases from J; junction bases left unmatched: 8. The CDR3: CAISPGGAGYGYTF. The CDR3 DNA sequence: TGTGCCATCAGCCCAGGGGGCGCAGGGTATGGCTACACCTTC.

This rearrangement joins TRBV7-2 to TRBJ2-7; possibly TRBD1 for D (6 bases). The ends were cut back, 6 bases at V and 3 bases at J, with 18 bases in the middle. The CDR3 covers 15 residues. Germline V CDR1 and CDR2: SGHTA, FQGNSA. CDR3 amino acids: CASRLPGTSVYEQYF. In DNA form, the CDR3 reads TGTGCCAGCAGGTTACCCGGGACAAGCGTCTACGAGCAGTACTTC.

The V and J genes are TRBV30 and TRBJ2-7; D perhaps matches TRBD2 (5 bases). This CDR3 has 12 residues. The V end lost 2 bases, the J end lost 3 bases, and 8 bases lay between the germline ends. The germline V gene encodes CDR1 GTSNPN and CDR2 SVGIG (reference sequence). This chain's CDR3 is CAWSRGNYEQYF. Here the CDR3 DNA reads TGTGCCTGGAGTCGGGGAAACTACGAGCAGTACTTC.

This chain links TRBV10-3 with TRBJ2-4, with D hard to call. The CDR3 covers 13 residues. With 8 bases removed from V and 5 bases from J, the gap between germline ends came to 13 bases. CDR1 is ENHRY, CDR2 SYGVKD, per germline. CDR3 in DNA: TGTGCCATCTCATCCCGGGCAGAAAACATTCAGTACTTC. This encodes CAISSRAENIQYF.

The chain joins TRBV19 to TRBJ1-3; D is unclear. The germline gives CDR1 LNHDA, CDR2 SQIVND (reference sequence). This CDR3 region has 15 residues. V gave up 1 base and J gave up 1 base, with 8 bases separating them. The CDR3 DNA is TGTGCCAGTAGTATAGTCTGGGTTTCTGGAAACACCATATATTTT. Its translation is CASSIVWVSGNTIYF. Drawing the rest from reference TRBV19 and TRBJ1-3, the complete variable domain is DGGITQSPKYLFRKEGQNVTLSCEQNLNHDAMYWYRQDPGQGLRLIYYSQIVNDFQKGDIAEGYSVSREKKESFPLTVTSAQKNPTAFYLCASSIVWVSGNTIYFGEGSWLTVV.

V usage is TRBV6-6 and J usage is TRBJ1-2; D is possibly TRBD1 (6 bases). The CDR3 loop spans 13 amino acids. In germline, CDR1 is MNHNY, CDR2 SVGAGI (reference sequence). The V and J ends lost 7 bases and 8 bases respectively, with 17 bases between them. Here the CDR3 reads CASTNTGRGGYTF. CDR3 nucleotides: TGTGCCAGCACTAATACAGGGCGAGGGGGCTACACCTTC.

This clone was observed a handful of times. V usage is TRBV7-8 and J usage is TRBJ1-5; D gene ambiguous. CDR3 length: 14 amino acids. V gave up 1 base and J gave up 3 bases, with 7 bases separating them. The V gene's germline CDR1 is SGHVS and CDR2 FQNEAQ. This CDR3 is CASSLVAVNQPQHF. The CDR3 coding sequence is TGTGCCAGCAGCTTAGTGGCAGTCAATCAGCCCCAGCATTTT.

This clone was recorded once. This sequence joins TRBV5-1 and TRBJ2-3; 7 nucleotides agree with TRBD2. Trimming took 4 bases from V and 0 from J; bases not matched to a gene: 5. CDR1 and CDR2 from the germline V gene are SGHRS and YFSETQ. The CDR3 length is 15 residues. CDR3 amino acids: CASSPTSESTDTQYF. In DNA, the CDR3 is TGCGCCAGCAGCCCAACTAGCGAGAGCACAGATACGCAGTATTTT. The whole variable domain, remainder taken from reference TRBV5-1 and TRBJ2-3, is KAGVTQTPRYLIKTRGQQVTLSCSPISGHRSVSWYQQTPGQGLQFLFEYFSETQRNKGNFPGRFSGRQFSNSRSEMNVSTLELGDSALYLCASSPTSESTDTQYFGPGTRLTVL.